This T cell receptor (beta chain) was obtained from a study of T cell clusters in autoimmune cytopenias. By frequency, this clonotype registers medium-sized. Looked up from germline, CDR1 is MNHEY and CDR2 is SMNVEV (reference sequence). The CDR3 has 16 amino acids. TRB was amplified from approximately 250 ng of peripheral blood genomic DNA per sample. One tube held mixed TRB-A and TRB-B primer pools for touch-down PCR. TCRdb re-called the multiplex PCR reads; every CDR3 protein appears as one record, without DNA. This sample carries about 510 distinct CDR3 sequences, with under 30% going to the ten biggest clones. These data were also reused for a study on T cell repertoires in aging, cancer and after chemotherapy.

The genes are TRBV27 and TRBJ2-2; as DNA is missing, the TRBD1 call by TCRdb cannot be tested. This clonotype was sampled from a human donor in good health. The source material was peripheral blood. CDR3 amino acids: CASSPRTVTNTGELFF.